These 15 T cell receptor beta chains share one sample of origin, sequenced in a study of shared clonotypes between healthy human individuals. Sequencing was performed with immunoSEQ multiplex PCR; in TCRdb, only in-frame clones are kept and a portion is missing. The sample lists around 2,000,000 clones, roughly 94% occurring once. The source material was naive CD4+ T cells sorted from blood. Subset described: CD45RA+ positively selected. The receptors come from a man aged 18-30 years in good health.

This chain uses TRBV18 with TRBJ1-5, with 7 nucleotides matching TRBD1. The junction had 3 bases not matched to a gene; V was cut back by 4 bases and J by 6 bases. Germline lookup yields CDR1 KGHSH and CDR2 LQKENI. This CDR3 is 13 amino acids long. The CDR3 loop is CASSQTGVQPQHF. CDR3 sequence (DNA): TGTGCCAGCTCACAAACAGGGGTTCAGCCCCAGCATTTT.

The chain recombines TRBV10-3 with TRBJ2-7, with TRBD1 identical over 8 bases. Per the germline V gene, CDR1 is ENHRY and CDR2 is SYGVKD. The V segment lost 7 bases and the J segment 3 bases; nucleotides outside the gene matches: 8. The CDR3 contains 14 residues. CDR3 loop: CAIMGTGPSYEQYF. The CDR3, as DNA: TGTGCCATCATGGGGACAGGACCGAGCTACGAGCAGTACTTC.

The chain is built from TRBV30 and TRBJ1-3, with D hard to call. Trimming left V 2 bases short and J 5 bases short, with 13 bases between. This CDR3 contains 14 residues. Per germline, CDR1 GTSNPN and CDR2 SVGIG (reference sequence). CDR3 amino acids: CAWSLFRARNTIYF. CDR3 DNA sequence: TGTGCCTGGAGTCTATTTCGGGCGAGAAACACCATATATTTT.

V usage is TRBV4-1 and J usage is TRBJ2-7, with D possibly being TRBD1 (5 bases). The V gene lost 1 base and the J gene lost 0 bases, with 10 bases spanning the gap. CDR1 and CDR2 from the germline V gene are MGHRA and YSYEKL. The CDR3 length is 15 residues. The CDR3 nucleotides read TGCGCCAGCAGCCAAGGACAGATGAGCTCCTACGAGCAGTACTTC. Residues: CASSQGQMSSYEQYF.

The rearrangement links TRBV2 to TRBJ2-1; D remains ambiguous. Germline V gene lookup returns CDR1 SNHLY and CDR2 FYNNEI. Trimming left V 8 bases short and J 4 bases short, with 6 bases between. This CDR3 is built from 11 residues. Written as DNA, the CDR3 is TGTGCCAGCGACAATTACAATGAGCAGTTCTTC. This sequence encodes CASDNYNEQFF.

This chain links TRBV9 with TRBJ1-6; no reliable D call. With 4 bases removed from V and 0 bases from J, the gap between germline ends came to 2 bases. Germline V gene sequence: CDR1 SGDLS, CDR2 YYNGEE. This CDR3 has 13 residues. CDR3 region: CASSRSYNSPLHF. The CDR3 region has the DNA TGTGCCAGCAGCCGCTCCTATAATTCACCCCTCCACTTT.

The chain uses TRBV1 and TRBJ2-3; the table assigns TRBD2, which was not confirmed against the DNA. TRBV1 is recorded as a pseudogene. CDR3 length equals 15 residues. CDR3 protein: CTPAPLLRGWNTQYF. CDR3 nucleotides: TGCACACCAGCCCCGCTGTTGCGGGGGTGGAATACGCAGTATTTT.

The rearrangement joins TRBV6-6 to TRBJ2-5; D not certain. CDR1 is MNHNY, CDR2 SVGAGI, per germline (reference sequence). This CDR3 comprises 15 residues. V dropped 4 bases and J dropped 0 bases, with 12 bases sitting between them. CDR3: CASSFSALYQETQYF. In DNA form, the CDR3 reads TGTGCCAGCAGTTTCTCAGCCCTGTACCAAGAGACCCAGTACTTC.

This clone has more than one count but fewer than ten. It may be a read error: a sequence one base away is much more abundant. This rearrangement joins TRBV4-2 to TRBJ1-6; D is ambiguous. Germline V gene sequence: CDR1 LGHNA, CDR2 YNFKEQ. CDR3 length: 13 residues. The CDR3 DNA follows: TGTGCCAGCGGCCAATGGGTTGGTGGACCCCTCCACTTT. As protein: CASGQWVGGPLHF.

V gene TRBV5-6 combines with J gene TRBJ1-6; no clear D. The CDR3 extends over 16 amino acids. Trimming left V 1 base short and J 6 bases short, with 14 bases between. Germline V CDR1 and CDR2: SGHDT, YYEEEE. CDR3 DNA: TGTGCCAGCAGCTTGTCCAGACTAAGCTTTAATTCACCCCTCCACTTT. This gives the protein CASSLSRLSFNSPLHF.

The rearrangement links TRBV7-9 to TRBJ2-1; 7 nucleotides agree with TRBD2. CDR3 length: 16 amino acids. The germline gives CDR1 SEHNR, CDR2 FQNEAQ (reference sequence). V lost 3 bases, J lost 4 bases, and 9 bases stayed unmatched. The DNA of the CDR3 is TGTGCCAGCAGCTTCCTAAAAGCGGGGTCATACAATGAGCAGTTCTTC. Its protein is CASSFLKAGSYNEQFF.

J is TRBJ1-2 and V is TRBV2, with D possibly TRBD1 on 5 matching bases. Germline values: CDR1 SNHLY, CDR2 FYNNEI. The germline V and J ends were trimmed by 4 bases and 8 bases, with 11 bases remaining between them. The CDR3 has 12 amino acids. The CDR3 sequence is CASSGTKRGYTF. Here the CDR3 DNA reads TGTGCCAGCAGTGGGACAAAGAGGGGCTACACCTTC.

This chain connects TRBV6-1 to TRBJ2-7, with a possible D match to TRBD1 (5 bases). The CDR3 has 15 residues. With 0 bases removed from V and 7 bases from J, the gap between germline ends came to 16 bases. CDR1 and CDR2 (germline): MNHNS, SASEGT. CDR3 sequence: CASSEAFGAVEEQYF. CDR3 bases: TGTGCCAGCAGTGAAGCTTTTGGGGCAGTTGAAGAGCAGTACTTC.

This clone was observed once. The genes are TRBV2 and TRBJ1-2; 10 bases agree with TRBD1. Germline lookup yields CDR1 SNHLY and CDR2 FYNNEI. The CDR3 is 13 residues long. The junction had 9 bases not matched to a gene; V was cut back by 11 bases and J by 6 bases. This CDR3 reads CAWTGTGVHGYTF. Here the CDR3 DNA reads TGTGCCTGGACCGGGACAGGGGTTCATGGCTACACCTTC. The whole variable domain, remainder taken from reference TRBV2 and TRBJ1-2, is EPEVTQTPSHQVTQMGQEVILRCVPISNHLYFYWYRQILGQKVEFLVSFYNNEISEKSEIFDDQFSVERPDGSNFTLKIRSTKLEDSAMYFCAWTGTGVHGYTFGSGTRLTVV.

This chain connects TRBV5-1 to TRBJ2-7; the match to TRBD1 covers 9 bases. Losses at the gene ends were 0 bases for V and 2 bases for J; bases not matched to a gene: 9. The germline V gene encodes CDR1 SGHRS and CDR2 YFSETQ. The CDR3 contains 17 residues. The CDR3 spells CASSLGWWGQGAYEQYF. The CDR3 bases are TGCGCCAGCAGCTTGGGGTGGTGGGGACAGGGAGCCTACGAGCAGTACTTC.